This passage covers 8 T cell receptor beta chains from one sample sequenced in a study of identifying expanded T cells in peripheral blood. This table comes from immunoSEQ multiplex PCR, and its TCRdb copy is limited to in-frame clones, with some not included. The top ten clones hold around 7% of a sample with 75,000 to 90,000 clones, 80% to 90% of them seen once. The sample taken for sequencing was blood. The receptors here all came from a person aged 18 to 75 in good health.

The J gene is TRBJ2-7, the V gene TRBV11-3; a weak D match, TRBD1 (6 bases). Trimming removed 2 bases from V and 0 bases from J, with 17 bases in between. CDR1 is SGHNT and CDR2 is YENEEA in the germline V gene. The CDR3 is 17 residues long. The CDR3 region has the DNA TGTGCCAGCAGCTTAAGTGGGTGGCAGGGGAGCTCCTACGAGCAGTACTTC. Translating gives CASSLSGWQGSSYEQYF.

The chain carries TRBV18 and TRBJ1-6, with 8 bases matching TRBD1. From germline, CDR1 is KGHSH and CDR2 LQKENI. Trimming cost V 3 bases and J 10 bases; bases outside gene matches: 11. This CDR3 is 16 amino acids long. The CDR3 loop is CASSPNDRGEGSPLHF. CDR3 DNA: TGTGCCAGCTCACCTAATGACAGGGGTGAAGGATCACCCCTCCACTTT.

The rearrangement uses TRBV18 and TRBJ1-1, with TRBD1 as a possible D gene (6 bases). This CDR3 is 13 amino acids long. The V gene lost 2 bases and the J gene lost 8 bases, with 12 bases spanning the gap. The germline CDR1 and CDR2 sequences are KGHSH and LQKENI. CDR3 sequence reads: CASSPGAGAEAFF. CDR3 DNA sequence: TGTGCCAGCTCACCAGGGGCAGGGGCCGAAGCTTTCTTT.

The chain employs TRBV14 and TRBJ2-7; 7 bases agree with TRBD2. Looked up from germline, CDR1 is SGHDN and CDR2 is FVKESK. CDR3 size: 15 residues. V lost 0 bases to trimming and J lost 0 bases; unmatched junction nucleotides: 2. CDR3 loop: CASSQDLAVSYEQYF. CDR3 in DNA: TGTGCCAGCAGCCAAGATCTAGCGGTCTCCTACGAGCAGTACTTC. The whole variable domain, remainder taken from reference TRBV14 and TRBJ2-7, is EAGVTQFPSHSVIEKGQTVTLRCDPISGHDNLYWYRRVMGKEIKFLLHFVKESKQDESGMPNNRFLAERTGGTYSTLKVQPAELEDSGVYFCASSQDLAVSYEQYFGPGTRLTVT.

This chain joins TRBV5-1 and TRBJ1-2; 10 positions match TRBD1. The length of the CDR3 is 14 residues. Per germline, CDR1 SGHRS and CDR2 YFSETQ. After removal of 0 bases from V and 7 bases from J, the junction contained 3 bases not matched to a gene. The CDR3 region is CASSLAGTGVGYTF. The CDR3 coding sequence is TGCGCCAGCAGCTTGGCCGGGACAGGGGTTGGCTACACCTTC.

This clone showed up just once. The rearrangement uses TRBV5-1 and TRBJ1-1; D perhaps matches TRBD1 (6 bases). CDR3 length: 15 residues. Germline V gene lookup returns CDR1 SGHRS and CDR2 YFSETQ. Trimming cost V 6 bases and J 4 bases, with 19 bases left between them. The CDR3 sequence: CASTGGQGLSTEAFF. The CDR3 coding sequence is TGCGCCAGCACGGGAGGGCAGGGGCTGAGCACTGAAGCTTTCTTT.

V usage is TRBV7-3 and J usage is TRBJ2-3; D possibly uses TRBD1 or TRBD2 (5 bases each). Looked up from germline, CDR1 is SGHTA and CDR2 is FQGTGA. Trimming shortened V by 8 bases and J by 6 bases, and 15 bases separated the two germline ends. This CDR3 contains 13 residues. CDR3 bases: TGTGCCAGCGGGAGAGGGACGGGCGATACGCAGTATTTT. Translated, it gives CASGRGTGDTQYF.

The CDR3 DNA sequence: TGTGCCTGGACAGCGGGACTAGCGGCCTACGAGCAGTACTTC. As protein: CAWTAGLAAYEQYF. The chain is built from TRBV30 and TRBJ2-7, with 11 bases identical to TRBD2. This CDR3 is built from 14 residues. With V trimmed by 4 bases and J by 2 bases, 4 bases remained unmatched. Germline V gene data show CDR1 as GTSNPN and CDR2 as SVGIG (reference sequence).